These T cell receptor beta chains were read from a single sample in a study of T cell changes during pregnancy in multiple sclerosis. Using immunoSEQ multiplex PCR, the repertoire was profiled, and TCRdb retains in-frame clones only, with some absent. Here the sample spans approximately 47,000 clones, roughly 90% being singletons. The sequences come from peripheral blood, collected in the first trimester of pregnancy. These receptors were obtained from a female donor with multiple sclerosis, enrolled in a pregnancy study. CDR3s include the opening cysteine and the closing phenylalanine or tryptophan. The D gene is left open where the match is weak. Rows may omit the clone size; those that give it use once, few, many or a size class.

CDR3aa: CAWKRADRERSPLHF
CDR3nt: TGTGCCTGGAAAAGAGCGGACAGGGAAAGGTCACCCCTCCACTTT
len: 15
d_gene: TRBD1
j_gene: TRBJ1-6
abundance: .
v_gene: TRBV30

CDR3aa: CASSYSEGFWNSPLHF
CDR3nt: TGTGCCAGCAGTTACTCGGAGGGATTTTGGAATTCACCCCTCCACTTT
len: 16
d_gene: .
j_gene: TRBJ1-6
abundance: .
v_gene: TRBV6-5

CDR3aa: CASSFPPPDRPQYF
CDR3nt: TGTGCCAGCAGCTTCCCCCCACCCGACAGGCCCCAGTACTTC
len: 14
d_gene: .
j_gene: TRBJ2-7
abundance: .
v_gene: TRBV5-4

CDR3aa: CSAQQYGYTF
CDR3nt: TGCAGTGCTCAACAGTATGGCTACACCTTC
len: 10
d_gene: .
j_gene: TRBJ1-2
abundance: .
v_gene: TRBV20-1

CDR3aa: CSADFSYEQYF
CDR3nt: TGCAGTGCTGACTTTTCCTACGAGCAGTACTTC
len: 11
d_gene: .
j_gene: TRBJ2-7
abundance: .
v_gene: TRBV20-1

CDR3aa: CASRERQEPNSPLHF
CDR3nt: TGCGCCAGCAGAGAGAGACAGGAGCCCAATTCACCCCTCCACTTT
len: 15
d_gene: .
j_gene: TRBJ1-6
abundance: .
v_gene: TRBV5-1

CDR3aa: CASSQGVDSEQYF
CDR3nt: TGCGCCAGCAGCCAAGGCGTAGACAGCGAGCAGTACTTC
len: 13
d_gene: .
j_gene: TRBJ2-7
abundance: .
v_gene: TRBV4-3

CDR3aa: CASSSLGTSGGAPLPEQYF
CDR3nt: TGTGCCAGCAGTTCCCTAGGGACTAGCGGGGGGGCCCCTCTGCCCGAGCAGTACTTC
len: 19
d_gene: TRBD2
j_gene: TRBJ2-7
abundance: once
v_gene: TRBV28

CDR3aa: CASTLYGGYGSNQPQHF
CDR3nt: TGTGCCAGCACCCTCTACGGCGGGTATGGAAGCAATCAGCCCCAGCATTTT
len: 17
d_gene: .
j_gene: TRBJ1-5
abundance: .
v_gene: TRBV28

CDR3aa: CASSLGPGPNSYEQYF
CDR3nt: TGTGCCAGCAGCTTAGGTCCGGGTCCAAACTCCTACGAGCAGTACTTC
len: 16
d_gene: .
j_gene: TRBJ2-7
abundance: once
v_gene: TRBV11-1

CDR3aa: CASSLDRSGYGYTF
CDR3nt: TGTGCCAGCAGTCTCGACAGGTCTGGTTATGGCTACACCTTC
len: 14
d_gene: .
j_gene: TRBJ1-2
abundance: few
v_gene: TRBV2

CDR3aa: CASSQGTGVTNEKLFF
CDR3nt: TGCGCCAGCAGCCAAGGGACGGGGGTGACTAATGAAAAACTGTTTTTT
len: 16
d_gene: .
j_gene: TRBJ1-4
abundance: .
v_gene: TRBV4-3

CDR3aa: CASSLFAVRMYEQYF
CDR3nt: TGTGCCAGCAGTTTATTCGCGGTGCGAATGTACGAGCAGTACTTC
len: 15
d_gene: .
j_gene: TRBJ2-7
abundance: .
v_gene: TRBV27

CDR3aa: CASSQQYNYGYTF
CDR3nt: TGTGCCAGCAGCCAACAGTATAACTATGGCTACACCTTC
len: 13
d_gene: .
j_gene: TRBJ1-2
abundance: once
v_gene: TRBV14

CDR3aa: CASRLRGPVANVLTF
CDR3nt: TGTGCCAGCAGACTCAGGGGCCCTGTGGCCAACGTCCTGACTTTC
len: 15
d_gene: .
j_gene: TRBJ2-6
abundance: .
v_gene: TRBV2

CDR3aa: CASSERGAAGTQYF
CDR3nt: TGCGCCAGCAGTGAGCGGGGGGCCGCAGGGACCCAGTACTTC
len: 14
d_gene: .
j_gene: TRBJ2-5
abundance: .
v_gene: TRBV10-1

CDR3aa: CASSLFQGSYGYTF
CDR3nt: TGTGCCAGCAGCTTATTTCAGGGCTCCTATGGCTACACCTTC
len: 14
d_gene: .
j_gene: TRBJ1-2
abundance: .
v_gene: TRBV5-4

CDR3aa: CASRTLGQGKEKLFF
CDR3nt: TGTGCCAGCAGGACCCTCGGACAGGGGAAGGAAAAACTGTTTTTT
len: 15
d_gene: TRBD1
j_gene: TRBJ1-4
abundance: .
v_gene: TRBV2

CDR3aa: CASSQDRALNPSYEQYF
CDR3nt: TGCGCCAGCAGCCAAGACAGGGCCCTAAACCCCTCCTACGAGCAGTACTTC
len: 17
d_gene: .
j_gene: TRBJ2-7
abundance: .
v_gene: TRBV4-3

CDR3aa: CASSSGTVTYEQYF
CDR3nt: TGTGCCAGCAGTTCAGGGACAGTAACCTACGAGCAGTACTTC
len: 14
d_gene: TRBD1
j_gene: TRBJ2-7
abundance: .
v_gene: TRBV6-1

CDR3aa: CASSVSPSHGNTIYF
CDR3nt: TGTGCCAGCAGCGTAAGCCCTTCGCACGGAAACACCATATATTTT
len: 15
d_gene: .
j_gene: TRBJ1-3
abundance: .
v_gene: TRBV9

CDR3aa: CASSAASGPQETQYF
CDR3nt: TGTGCCAGCAGTGCGGCCAGCGGACCTCAAGAGACCCAGTACTTC
len: 15
d_gene: .
j_gene: TRBJ2-5
abundance: .
v_gene: TRBV25-1

CDR3aa: CSAYDTYEQYF
CDR3nt: TGCAGTGCTTACGACACGTACGAGCAGTACTTC
len: 11
d_gene: .
j_gene: TRBJ2-7
abundance: .
v_gene: TRBV20-1

CDR3aa: CASSFWAVRGVPGAYNEQFF
CDR3nt: TGTGCCAGCAGTTTTTGGGCCGTACGTGGGGTCCCGGGGGCCTACAATGAGCAGTTCTTC
len: 20
d_gene: .
j_gene: TRBJ2-1
abundance: .
v_gene: TRBV28

CDR3aa: CASIEASSGNTIYF
CDR3nt: TGTGCCAGCATAGAAGCCTCCTCTGGAAACACCATATATTTT
len: 14
d_gene: .
j_gene: TRBJ1-3
abundance: .
v_gene: TRBV6-5

CDR3aa: CASSYSSRSYNSPLHF
CDR3nt: TGTGCCAGCAGTTACTCGAGCAGGTCCTATAATTCACCCCTCCACTTT
len: 16
d_gene: .
j_gene: TRBJ1-6
abundance: .
v_gene: TRBV6-5

CDR3aa: CASSLRDIQYF
CDR3nt: TGTGCCAGCAGTTTACGGGACATTCAGTACTTC
len: 11
d_gene: .
j_gene: TRBJ2-4
abundance: .
v_gene: TRBV28

CDR3aa: CASSEGLHYNEQFF
CDR3nt: TGTGCCAGCAGCGAGGGACTCCATTACAATGAGCAGTTCTTC
len: 14
d_gene: .
j_gene: TRBJ2-1
abundance: .
v_gene: TRBV9

CDR3aa: CASRTGTGGFEAFF
CDR3nt: TGTGCCAGCCGAACCGGGACAGGGGGTTTTGAAGCTTTCTTT
len: 14
d_gene: TRBD1
j_gene: TRBJ1-1
abundance: .
v_gene: TRBV2

CDR3aa: CASSSVSRGGAYNEQFF
CDR3nt: TGTGCCAGCAGCTCCGTCTCCCGGGGGGGGGCCTACAATGAGCAGTTCTTC
len: 17
d_gene: TRBD2
j_gene: TRBJ2-1
abundance: .
v_gene: TRBV7-2

CDR3aa: CASSSGLLNTGELFF
CDR3nt: TGTGCCAGCAGCTCGGGACTACTGAACACCGGGGAGCTGTTTTTT
len: 15
d_gene: TRBD2
j_gene: TRBJ2-2
abundance: .
v_gene: TRBV6-5

CDR3aa: CASTPQDTDTQYF
CDR3nt: TGTGCGAGTACGCCCCAGGACACAGATACGCAGTATTTT
len: 13
d_gene: .
j_gene: TRBJ2-3
abundance: .
v_gene: TRBV19

CDR3aa: CASSAVSQETQYF
CDR3nt: TGTGCCAGCAGTGCGGTGTCTCAAGAGACCCAGTACTTC
len: 13
d_gene: .
j_gene: TRBJ2-5
abundance: .
v_gene: TRBV6-1

CDR3aa: CASSFRDRPNTEAFF
CDR3nt: TGTGCCAGCAGCTTCCGGGACAGGCCGAACACTGAAGCTTTCTTT
len: 15
d_gene: TRBD1
j_gene: TRBJ1-1
abundance: .
v_gene: TRBV11-2

CDR3aa: CASSPGHQPIAFF
CDR3nt: TGTGCCAGCAGCCCCGGACATCAACCGATAGCTTTCTTT
len: 13
d_gene: .
j_gene: TRBJ1-1
abundance: .
v_gene: TRBV7-9

CDR3aa: CASSATGFTEAFF
CDR3nt: TGTGCCAGCAGCGCCACAGGGTTCACTGAAGCTTTCTTT
len: 13
d_gene: .
j_gene: TRBJ1-1
abundance: .
v_gene: TRBV9

CDR3aa: CASSDRQGGNEQFF
CDR3nt: TGTGCCAGCAGCGATCGACAGGGGGGTAATGAGCAGTTCTTC
len: 14
d_gene: TRBD1
j_gene: TRBJ2-1
abundance: .
v_gene: TRBV11-2

CDR3aa: CASSSGEANTEAFF
CDR3nt: TGTGCCAGCAGCTCGGGGGAGGCGAACACTGAAGCTTTCTTT
len: 14
d_gene: .
j_gene: TRBJ1-1
abundance: .
v_gene: TRBV7-8

CDR3aa: CASSPRTSGGLDETQYF
CDR3nt: TGTGCCAGCAGCCCGCGGACTAGCGGGGGCCTCGATGAGACCCAGTACTTC
len: 17
d_gene: TRBD2
j_gene: TRBJ2-5
abundance: .
v_gene: TRBV9

CDR3aa: CASSLGSGVSEAFF
CDR3nt: TGCGCCAGCAGCTTGGGCTCAGGGGTGAGTGAAGCTTTCTTT
len: 14
d_gene: .
j_gene: TRBJ1-1
abundance: .
v_gene: TRBV5-1

CDR3aa: CASSSRRYSSGNTIYF
CDR3nt: TGTGCCAGTAGTTCCCGACGGTACAGCTCTGGAAACACCATATATTTT
len: 16
d_gene: .
j_gene: TRBJ1-3
abundance: .
v_gene: TRBV19

CDR3aa: CASSPRPGTSGGTTYNEQFF
CDR3nt: TGTGCCAGCAGCCCACGACCCGGGACTAGCGGGGGGACTACCTACAATGAGCAGTTCTTC
len: 20
d_gene: TRBD2
j_gene: TRBJ2-1
abundance: .
v_gene: TRBV7-6

CDR3aa: CASSKDRLYEAFF
CDR3nt: TGTGCCAGCAGCAAGGACAGGTTATATGAAGCTTTCTTT
len: 13
d_gene: TRBD1
j_gene: TRBJ1-1
abundance: once
v_gene: TRBV7-8

CDR3aa: CATSRSQGGSEKLFF
CDR3nt: TGTGCCACCAGCAGATCACAGGGGGGGAGTGAAAAACTGTTTTTT
len: 15
d_gene: TRBD1
j_gene: TRBJ1-4
abundance: .
v_gene: TRBV15

CDR3aa: CASSYSAEREAFF
CDR3nt: TGTGCCAGCAGTTACTCGGCGGAGCGAGAAGCTTTCTTT
len: 13
d_gene: .
j_gene: TRBJ1-1
abundance: .
v_gene: TRBV6-5

CDR3aa: CASSSGQHSPLHF
CDR3nt: TGTGCCAGCAGCTCGGGACAGCATTCACCCCTCCACTTT
len: 13
d_gene: TRBD1
j_gene: TRBJ1-6
abundance: .
v_gene: TRBV7-9

CDR3aa: CASTKSGTPRLANYGYTF
CDR3nt: TGCGCCAGCACCAAATCCGGGACACCAAGACTTGCTAACTATGGCTACACCTTC
len: 18
d_gene: .
j_gene: TRBJ1-2
abundance: .
v_gene: TRBV23-1

CDR3aa: CASSVARLAGGSYEQYF
CDR3nt: TGTGCCAGCAGTGTGGCCAGACTAGCGGGGGGCTCCTACGAGCAGTACTTC
len: 17
d_gene: TRBD2
j_gene: TRBJ2-7
abundance: .
v_gene: TRBV2

CDR3aa: CASSLGQGLGELFF
CDR3nt: TGTGCCAGCAGCTTGGGACAGGGGCTCGGCGAGCTGTTTTTT
len: 14
d_gene: TRBD1
j_gene: TRBJ2-2
abundance: .
v_gene: TRBV7-2

CDR3aa: CASSLGGGRDQPQHF
CDR3nt: TGTGCCAGCAGCCTCGGGGGGGGCAGGGATCAGCCCCAGCATTTT
len: 15
d_gene: .
j_gene: TRBJ1-5
abundance: .
v_gene: TRBV2

CDR3aa: CASSLVAGNQPQHF
CDR3nt: TGTGCCAGCAGCTTAGTAGCGGGCAATCAGCCCCAGCATTTT
len: 14
d_gene: .
j_gene: TRBJ1-5
abundance: .
v_gene: TRBV7-2

CDR3aa: CASSLRRMGSETQYF
CDR3nt: TGTGCCAGCAGTTTGAGGAGGATGGGGAGCGAGACCCAGTACTTC
len: 15
d_gene: .
j_gene: TRBJ2-5
abundance: .
v_gene: TRBV28

CDR3aa: CASSLVAGGSYGYTF
CDR3nt: TGTGCCAGCAGCTTGGTGGCAGGGGGCAGCTATGGCTACACCTTC
len: 15
d_gene: TRBD1
j_gene: TRBJ1-2
abundance: .
v_gene: TRBV5-6

CDR3aa: CASSPLMSSYNEQFF
CDR3nt: TGCGCCAGCAGCCCTTTAATGAGCTCCTACAATGAGCAGTTCTTC
len: 15
d_gene: .
j_gene: TRBJ2-1
abundance: .
v_gene: TRBV5-1

CDR3aa: CASSQSRGGPDTQYF
CDR3nt: TGTGCCAGCAGCCAGTCTCGGGGGGGGCCAGATACGCAGTATTTT
len: 15
d_gene: TRBD2
j_gene: TRBJ2-3
abundance: .
v_gene: TRBV4-2

CDR3aa: CATSRDREETQYF
CDR3nt: TGTGCCACCAGCAGAGACAGGGAAGAGACCCAGTACTTC
len: 13
d_gene: .
j_gene: TRBJ2-5
abundance: .
v_gene: TRBV15

CDR3aa: CASSLRFGGTEAFF
CDR3nt: TGTGCCAGCAGCTTAAGGTTCGGGGGCACTGAAGCTTTCTTT
len: 14
d_gene: .
j_gene: TRBJ1-1
abundance: .
v_gene: TRBV11-2

CDR3aa: CASNPRAGELGYTF
CDR3nt: TGTGCCAGCAACCCGCGGGCAGGAGAGCTTGGCTACACCTTC
len: 14
d_gene: .
j_gene: TRBJ1-2
abundance: .
v_gene: TRBV27

CDR3aa: CASSYSPSGRTEAFF
CDR3nt: TGTGCCAGCAGTTACTCGCCTTCAGGGCGGACTGAAGCTTTCTTT
len: 15
d_gene: .
j_gene: TRBJ1-1
abundance: .
v_gene: TRBV6-5